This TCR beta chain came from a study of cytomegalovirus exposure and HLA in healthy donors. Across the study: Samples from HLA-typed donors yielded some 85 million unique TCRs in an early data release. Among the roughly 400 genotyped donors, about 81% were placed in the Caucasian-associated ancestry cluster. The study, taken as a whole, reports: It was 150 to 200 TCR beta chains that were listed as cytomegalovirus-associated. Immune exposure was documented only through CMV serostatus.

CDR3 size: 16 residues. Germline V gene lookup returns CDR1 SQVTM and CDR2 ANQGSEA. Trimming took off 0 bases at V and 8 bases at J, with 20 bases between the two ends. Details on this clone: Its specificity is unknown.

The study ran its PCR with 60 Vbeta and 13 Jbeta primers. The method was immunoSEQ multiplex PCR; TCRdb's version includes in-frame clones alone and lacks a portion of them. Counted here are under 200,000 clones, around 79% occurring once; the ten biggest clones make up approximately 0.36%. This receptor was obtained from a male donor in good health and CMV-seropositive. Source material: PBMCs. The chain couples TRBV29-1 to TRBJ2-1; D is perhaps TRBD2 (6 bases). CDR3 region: CSVEDRVQRAGYEQFF. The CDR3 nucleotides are TGCAGCGTTGAAGATCGTGTCCAGCGGGCGGGCTATGAGCAGTTCTTC.